Below are 21 T cell receptor beta chains sequenced from a single sample in a study of cytomegalovirus exposure and HLA in healthy donors. PCR used 60 Vbeta primers and 13 Jbeta primers. Generated by immunoSEQ multiplex PCR, the TCRdb table keeps only in-frame clones and is missing some. The sample includes some 120,000 clones, roughly 75% of them seen just once. Sequenced: PBMCs. Every receptor here comes from a man in his thirties or forties in good health and CMV-seropositive.

The chain recombines TRBV5-1 with TRBJ2-7, with 8 nucleotides matching TRBD2. Germline CDR1 and CDR2: SGHRS and YFSETQ. J was trimmed by 3 bases and V by 3 bases; bases with no gene match: 11. This CDR3 comprises 16 residues. The CDR3 region has the DNA TGCGCCAGCAGCTGGGGCCGGGGGGGTAGAAACTACGAGCAGTACTTC. This codes for CASSWGRGGRNYEQYF.

J is TRBJ2-6 and V is TRBV10-3; perhaps TRBD2 as D (6 bases). V was shortened by 11 bases and J by 2 bases, with 13 bases between the two germline ends. Germline CDR1 reads ENHRY; CDR2 reads SYGVKD. This CDR3 spans 14 amino acids. The CDR3 here is CAAFGGAGANVLTF. The CDR3 DNA is TGTGCCGCCTTCGGGGGTGCTGGGGCCAACGTCCTGACTTTC.

This clone showed up just once. J is TRBJ2-7 and V is TRBV13; 7 bases match TRBD2. Germline CDR1 reads PRHDT; CDR2 reads FYEKMQ (reference sequence). The length of the CDR3 is 15 residues. Trimming cost V 0 bases and J 2 bases; bases outside gene matches: 4. DNA of the CDR3: TGTGCCAGCAGCTTAGGCGCGGGAGCCGCCTACGAGCAGTACTTC. Translation gives CASSLGAGAAYEQYF.

The genes are TRBV7-2 and TRBJ1-2; 10 nucleotides line up with TRBD1. The germline CDR1 and CDR2 sequences are SGHTA and FQGNSA. CDR3 length: 17 residues. The V and J ends lost 5 bases and 3 bases, in that order; junction bases with no gene match: 12. The CDR3 here is CASSPGQGVSHHYGYTF. The CDR3 region has the DNA TGTGCCAGCAGCCCCGGACAGGGGGTATCCCACCACTATGGCTACACCTTC.

The genes are TRBV7-2 and TRBJ1-1; 11 nucleotides match TRBD1. The CDR3 extends over 19 amino acids. The trim removed 2 bases at V and 0 bases at J, leaving 11 bases unmatched. Germline V CDR1 and CDR2: SGHTA, FQGNSA. The CDR3 DNA reads as TGTGCCAGCAGCTTAAGGTTGGGGACAGGGGGACCCTTGAACACTGAAGCTTTCTTT. It encodes CASSLRLGTGGPLNTEAFF.

The CDR3 sequence is CASSQDVGSGANVLTF. CDR3 DNA sequence: TGCGCCAGCAGCCAAGATGTCGGGTCTGGGGCCAACGTCCTGACTTTC. The chain is built from TRBV4-3 and TRBJ2-6; the D is unclear. The CDR3 is made up of 16 amino acids. V shed 0 bases and J shed 1 base, with 7 bases lying between them. Germline CDR1 reads LGHNA; CDR2 reads YSLEER.

DNA of the CDR3: TGCGCCAGCAGACGGAGTCAAGAGACCCAGTACTTC. Its translation is CASRRSQETQYF. J is TRBJ2-5 and V is TRBV5-1; D call uncertain. The CDR3 totals 12 residues. Trimming stripped 5 bases from V and 2 bases from J, with 7 bases between. Germline CDR1 and CDR2: SGHRS and YFSETQ.

The chain is built from TRBV7-2 and TRBJ2-1; D possibly corresponds to TRBD2 (6 bases). Germline lookup yields CDR1 SGHTA and CDR2 FQGNSA. There are 14 residues in the CDR3. V was shortened by 4 bases and J by 12 bases, with 19 bases between the two germline ends. The CDR3, as DNA: TGTGCCAGCAGCTGGGATAGCGGTAAACGGGGGCAGTTCTTC. As protein: CASSWDSGKRGQFF.

The chain recombines TRBV27 with TRBJ1-1; the D is unclear. Trimming took off 5 bases at V and 3 bases at J, with 10 bases between the two ends. The CDR3 has 13 residues. Per germline, CDR1 MNHEY and CDR2 SMNVEV (reference sequence). CDR3 loop: CASSLGLYTEAFF. CDR3 DNA: TGTGCCAGCAGTCTGGGCTTGTACACTGAAGCTTTCTTT.

The chain joins TRBV5-1 to TRBJ2-2; 8 bases map to TRBD1. The CDR3 has 16 amino acids. Unmatched junction bases numbered 6, after V lost 0 bases and J lost 5 bases. Germline loops: CDR1 SGHRS, CDR2 YFSETQ. This CDR3 is CASSLVGQGPTGELFF. The CDR3 region has the DNA TGCGCCAGCAGCTTGGTCGGACAGGGTCCTACCGGGGAGCTGTTTTTT.

This chain uses TRBV6-5 with TRBJ2-3; D might be TRBD1 (6 bases). V was trimmed by 5 bases and J by 3 bases, leaving 15 bases between them. The CDR3 spans 15 residues. Germline values: CDR1 MNHEY, CDR2 SVGAGI. CDR3 sequence reads: CASSRGSPWTDTQYF. The CDR3 DNA reads as TGTGCCAGCAGTAGGGGGAGTCCATGGACAGATACGCAGTATTTT.

Only a few counts were recorded for this clone. The rearrangement links TRBV10-2 to TRBJ2-1; 11 nucleotides align to TRBD2. The CDR3 extends over 15 amino acids. V lost 3 bases and J lost 8; bases outside the gene matches: 6. Germline lookup yields CDR1 WSHSY and CDR2 SAAADI. CDR3 bases: TGCGCCAGCAGTGAACTAGCGGGAGCCCGGGATGAGCAGTTCTTC. As protein: CASSELAGARDEQFF.

This chain uses TRBV7-8 with TRBJ1-5; 8 bases map to TRBD1. The CDR3 covers 18 residues. CDR1 is SGHVS, CDR2 FQNEAQ, per germline. V lost 5 bases, J lost 5 bases, and 17 bases stayed unmatched. The CDR3 loop is CASSQYPSDRASDQPQHF. CDR3 DNA: TGTGCCAGCAGCCAATACCCTTCGGACAGGGCGAGTGATCAGCCCCAGCATTTT.

The J gene is TRBJ1-3, the V gene TRBV7-8; D is possibly TRBD1 (5 bases). This CDR3 is built from 15 residues. Trimming cost V 2 bases and J 2 bases, with 10 bases left between them. Per germline, CDR1 SGHVS and CDR2 FQNEAQ. This CDR3 is CASSLQLGAGNTIYF. CDR3 sequence (DNA): TGTGCCAGCAGCTTACAGTTAGGGGCTGGAAACACCATATATTTT. The whole variable domain, remainder taken from reference TRBV7-8 and TRBJ1-3, is GAGVSQSPRYKVAKRGQDVALRCDPISGHVSLFWYQQALGQGPEFLTYFQNEAQLDKSGLPSDRFFAERPEGSVSTLKIQRTQQEDSAVYLCASSLQLGAGNTIYFGEGSWLTVV.

This sequence joins TRBV7-9 and TRBJ2-7, with unresolved D. Germline V gives CDR1 SEHNR, CDR2 FQNEAQ (reference sequence). Trimming took 3 bases from V and 4 from J, leaving 10 bases between them. There are 13 residues in the CDR3. As DNA, the CDR3 is TGTGCCAGCAGCTTGGTTAGCTCTTACGAGCAGTACTTC. This encodes CASSLVSSYEQYF.

J is TRBJ2-1 and V is TRBV5-1, with D possibly matching TRBD1 (6 bases). V lost 2 bases and J 3 bases, leaving 12 bases between the germline ends. In germline, CDR1 is SGHRS, CDR2 YFSETQ. The CDR3 length is 15 residues. CDR3 in DNA: TGCGCCAGCAGCTTTTGGGGGCCTGACTACAATGAGCAGTTCTTC. Translating it yields CASSFWGPDYNEQFF.

This clone has just one count. V usage is TRBV15 and J usage is TRBJ2-1; weak D call: TRBD1 (5 bases). Trimming shortened V by 1 base and J by 7 bases, and 11 bases separated the two germline ends. The CDR3 runs to 14 residues. The V gene's germline CDR1 is LNHNV and CDR2 YYDKDF (reference sequence). Here the CDR3 reads CATSRGTPGNEQFF. CDR3 DNA sequence: TGTGCCACCAGCAGAGGGACACCCGGGAATGAGCAGTTCTTC.

Worth noting for this clone: This specimen includes other DNA sequences encoding the same CDR3. Here the CDR3 DNA reads TGTGCCAGCAGCCTCCGACAGGGTTGGTACGAGCAGTACTTC. Translated, it gives CASSLRQGWYEQYF. The chain has TRBV7-2 and TRBJ2-7, with 7 bases aligning to TRBD1. J was trimmed by 4 bases and V by 5 bases; bases with no gene match: 8. CDR1 is SGHTA and CDR2 is FQGNSA in the germline V gene. The CDR3 has 14 residues.

In the case of this clone: This CDR3 is also generated by other DNA sequences in the sample. The J gene is TRBJ2-1, the V gene TRBV5-4; perhaps TRBD2 as D (5 bases). The CDR3 is made up of 12 amino acids. Per the germline V gene, CDR1 is SGHNT and CDR2 is YYREEE (reference sequence). Trimming left V 0 bases short and J 9 bases short, with 7 bases between. This chain's CDR3 is CASSLDRGEQFF. CDR3 bases: TGTGCCAGCAGCTTGGACCGGGGTGAGCAGTTCTTC.

The rearrangement uses TRBV6-4 and TRBJ2-7; 10 nucleotides align to TRBD2. J gave up 7 bases and V 3 bases, and 9 bases lay outside the gene matches. Germline V gene sequence: CDR1 MRHNA, CDR2 SNTAGT. The length of the CDR3 is 15 residues. The CDR3 bases are TGTGCCAGCAGTGAAGGGCTAGCGGGAGTTTTTGAGCAGTACTTC. Its translation: CASSEGLAGVFEQYF.

The chain couples TRBV6-1 to TRBJ2-1; TRBD2 might be the D (5 bases). Germline CDR1 and CDR2: MNHNS and SASEGT. V was pared by 5 bases and J by 4 bases, with 15 bases between. The CDR3 sequence is 15 residues long. CDR3 in amino acids: CASSSVARGYNEQFF. The CDR3 nucleotides read TGTGCCAGCAGTAGCGTCGCTCGGGGATACAATGAGCAGTTCTTC.